These 6 T cell receptor beta chains originate from one sample sequenced in a study of T cells after posttransplantation cyclophosphamide. The assay was immunoSEQ multiplex PCR, and TCRdb's table has in-frame clones only and misses some. Counted here are about 10,000 clones, roughly 80% occurring once; the ten biggest clones make up around 16%. Cyclophosphamide on days +3 and +4 followed busulfan-fludarabine conditioning and a marrow graft. This specimen was PBMCs, taken 1903 days after a stem cell transplant with posttransplant cyclophosphamide. These receptors were collected from a female patient in her 40s who received an allogeneic stem cell transplant from a related donor, was CMV-positive, and had no GVHD. Some of the T cells might come from the graft donor.

This chain joins TRBV5-1 and TRBJ1-1; the D gene is possibly TRBD1 (6 bases). Between the trimmed V and J ends, which lost 0 bases and 5 bases, there was a span of 11 bases. Germline CDR1 SGHRS, CDR2 YFSETQ. The CDR3 spans 14 residues. CDR3 DNA sequence: TGCGCCAGCAGCTTGGAAGGGGGAAGTACTGAAGCTTTCTTT. It codes for CASSLEGGSTEAFF.

This rearrangement joins TRBV5-6 to TRBJ2-7; no clear D gene. Trimming removed 0 bases from V and 6 bases from J, with 7 bases in between. Per the germline V gene, CDR1 is SGHDT and CDR2 is YYEEEE. The CDR3 sequence is 12 residues long. The CDR3 region has the DNA TGTGCCAGCAGCTTGGACAGATTCGAGCAGTACTTC. This sequence encodes CASSLDRFEQYF.

The genes are TRBV6-1 and TRBJ1-5; a possible D gene is TRBD1 (5 bases). In germline, CDR1 is MNHNS, CDR2 SASEGT. The CDR3 spans 17 residues. The V end lost 2 bases, the J end lost 4 bases, and 18 bases lay between the germline ends. The DNA of the CDR3 is TGTGCCAGCAGTGAATCCTACGGGGGGGTGGAGAATCAGCCCCAGCATTTT. Protein product: CASSESYGGVENQPQHF.

V usage is TRBV11-2 and J usage is TRBJ1-2; the D is unclear. Germline CDR1 SGHAT, CDR2 FQNNGV. The ends were cut back, 1 base at V and 6 bases at J, with 9 bases in the middle. The CDR3 consists of 13 residues. DNA for the CDR3: TGTGCCAGCAGCTTAGGTGGCATTGATGGCTACACCTTC. Translated, it gives CASSLGGIDGYTF.

This sequence joins TRBV9 and TRBJ1-1; D is unclear. V shed 0 bases and J shed 0 bases, with 6 bases lying between them. The CDR3 has 14 amino acids. Germline CDR1 reads SGDLS; CDR2 reads YYNGEE. CDR3 in amino acids: CASSVAGMNTEAFF. The CDR3 coding sequence is TGTGCCAGCAGCGTAGCAGGTATGAACACTGAAGCTTTCTTT.

The chain links TRBV5-4 to TRBJ2-7; tentatively, D is TRBD1 (5 bases). Germline CDR1 reads SGHNT; CDR2 reads YYREEE (reference sequence). CDR3 size: 13 residues. V dropped 4 bases and J dropped 7 bases, with 15 bases sitting between them. The CDR3 DNA is TGTGCCAGCAGCGTTAAGGGGAATACAGAGCAGTACTTC. The encoded protein is CASSVKGNTEQYF.